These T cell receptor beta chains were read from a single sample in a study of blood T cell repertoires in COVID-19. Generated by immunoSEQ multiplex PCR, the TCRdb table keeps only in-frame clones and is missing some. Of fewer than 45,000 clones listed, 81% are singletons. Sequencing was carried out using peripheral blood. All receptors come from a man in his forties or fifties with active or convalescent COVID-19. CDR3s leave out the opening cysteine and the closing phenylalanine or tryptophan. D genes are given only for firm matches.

CDR3: ASGPGDRNYEQY; D: .; V: TRBV12-5
CDR3: ASSDGSRTNYGYT; D: .; V: TRBV6-1
CDR3: ATSDGRVLNTEAF; D: .; V: TRBV24-1
CDR3: ASSPPGNPAEQY; D: .; V: TRBV7-9
CDR3: ASSESLAGFYEQY; D: TRBD2; V: TRBV6-1
CDR3: ASSEARNTEAF; D: .; V: TRBV6-1
CDR3: ASSEIGQKHSPLH; D: .; V: TRBV6-1
CDR3: ASSQEVFPGGGNTIY; D: .; V: TRBV4-2
CDR3: ASSYSPRTGNQPQH; D: TRBD1; V: TRBV6-5
CDR3: ASSGGQGPYNEQF; D: TRBD1; V: TRBV2
CDR3: ASSLEGFGGNTIY; D: .; V: TRBV5-5
CDR3: AWSPGQRISNGYT; D: TRBD1; V: TRBV30
CDR3: AISELGGSYNEQF; D: .; V: TRBV10-3
CDR3: ASSIGQGKETQY; D: TRBD1; V: TRBV19